The 9 T cell receptor beta chains listed next were all sequenced from one sample in a study of T cell changes during pregnancy in multiple sclerosis. The data were produced by immunoSEQ multiplex PCR, yet TCRdb's version contains in-frame clones alone and is incomplete. This sample carries around 49,000 clones, around 90% of them seen once, and the ten largest clones take 0.55% to 0.65%. Specimen: CD4+ T cells from peripheral blood mononuclear cells, collected after pregnancy. The source of these receptors is a female donor in good health, enrolled as a control in a pregnancy study.

CDR3 nucleotide sequence: TGTGCCAGCAGCCCTCCTTATACGACAGGGGGCTATGGCTACACCTTC. Protein product: CASSPPYTTGGYGYTF. V is TRBV2 and J is TRBJ1-2; 9 positions agree with TRBD1. The CDR3 totals 16 residues. V lost 6 bases and J lost 4; bases outside the gene matches: 12. Germline V gene data show CDR1 as SNHLY and CDR2 as FYNNEI.

V gene TRBV28 combines with J gene TRBJ2-7; D is perhaps TRBD1 (5 bases). V lost 2 bases to trimming and J lost 6 bases, with 20 bases between them. This CDR3 is built from 16 residues. From germline, CDR1 is MDHEN and CDR2 SYDVKM. The CDR3: CASSLGAEPLGFEQYF. CDR3 coding DNA: TGTGCCAGCAGTTTAGGGGCGGAACCGTTGGGGTTCGAGCAGTACTTC. Drawing the rest from reference TRBV28 and TRBJ2-7, the complete variable domain is DVKVTQSSRYLVKRTGEKVFLECVQDMDHENMFWYRQDPGLGLRLIYFSYDVKMKEKGDIPEGYSVSREKKERFSLILESASTNQTSMYLCASSLGAEPLGFEQYFGPGTRLTVT.

This chain uses TRBV2 with TRBJ2-7, with 10 bases that match TRBD1. V lost 5 bases to trimming and J lost 3 bases; unmatched junction nucleotides: 4. This CDR3 has 14 residues. From germline, CDR1 is SNHLY and CDR2 FYNNEI. CDR3 bases: TGTGCCAGCAGTAGGGACAGGGGTAGCTACGAGCAGTACTTC. Protein product: CASSRDRGSYEQYF.

This clone was seen only once. The chain joins TRBV21-1 to TRBJ2-7; TRBD2 reflects the table's D call only, with no check against the DNA. TRBV21-1 is annotated as a pseudogene. This CDR3 contains 14 residues. CDR3 region: CASRGAGGDYEQYF. DNA of the CDR3: TGTGCCAGCAGAGGAGCGGGAGGGGATTACGAGCAGTACTTC.

The gene calls are TRBV20-1 and TRBJ1-1; no reliable D call. CDR1 and CDR2 (germline): DFQATT, SNEGSKA (reference sequence). Trimming removed 3 bases from V and 10 bases from J, with 12 bases in between. This CDR3 spans 11 amino acids. CDR3 sequence (DNA): TGCAGTGCTAGTTTGCAGGCTCGAGCTTTCTTT. Amino acid sequence: CSASLQARAFF.

V gene TRBV29-1 combines with J gene TRBJ1-2, with D uncertain. Germline V gives CDR1 SQVTM, CDR2 ANQGSEA. The CDR3 extends over 14 amino acids. The V end was cut by 1 base, the J end by 2 bases, with 11 bases between. The CDR3 nucleotides read TGCAGCGTTGAAGGGACCGGGAGGAACTATGGCTACACCTTC. Its translation is CSVEGTGRNYGYTF.

The chain combines TRBV7-9 with TRBJ2-3, with 12 positions matching TRBD2. Germline-derived CDR1 and CDR2 are SEHNR and FQNEAQ (reference sequence). CDR3 length: 18 residues. The trim removed 6 bases at V and 2 bases at J, leaving 12 bases unmatched. This CDR3 reads CASRSTLAGGKNTDTQYF. The CDR3 coding sequence is TGTGCCAGCAGATCTACACTAGCGGGGGGAAAGAACACAGATACGCAGTATTTT.

The rearrangement joins TRBV19 to TRBJ1-2; maybe TRBD1 (5 bases). Germline V gene lookup returns CDR1 LNHDA and CDR2 SQIVND (reference sequence). V shed 2 bases and J shed 1 base, with 20 bases lying between them. This CDR3 is built from 18 residues. In nucleotides, the CDR3 is TGTGCCAGTAGTATAATCTCTGCGGGACCGTCAGTTAACTATGGCTACACCTTC. Translated: CASSIISAGPSVNYGYTF. Full variable domain (rest looked up from reference TRBV19 and TRBJ1-2): DGGITQSPKYLFRKEGQNVTLSCEQNLNHDAMYWYRQDPGQGLRLIYYSQIVNDFQKGDIAEGYSVSREKKESFPLTVTSAQKNPTAFYLCASSIISAGPSVNYGYTFGSGTRLTVV.

This clone was observed once. The CDR3 DNA reads TGTGCCAGCAGCTTCACCCCCAGTGGGCGCGACACCGGGGAGCTGTTTTTT. Encoded protein: CASSFTPSGRDTGELFF. This chain links TRBV7-3 with TRBJ2-2; D unresolved. V was pared by 3 bases and J by 3 bases, with 17 bases between. The CDR3 has 17 amino acids. The V gene's germline CDR1 is SGHTA and CDR2 FQGTGA. Full variable domain (rest looked up from reference TRBV7-3 and TRBJ2-2): GAGVSQTPSNKVTEKGKYVELRCDPISGHTALYWYRQSLGQGPEFLIYFQGTGAADDSGLPNDRFFAVRPEGSVSTLKIQRTERGDSAVYLCASSFTPSGRDTGELFFGEGSRLTVL.